The clone carrying this T cell receptor (beta chain) was observed a single time. The antigen is undetermined. The data stem from a study of T cell responses to AZD1222 COVID-19 vaccine. Here immunoSEQ multiplex PCR was the method, and the copy in TCRdb shows in-frame clones only, minus some. The data hold fewer than 200,000 clones, with around 94% observed a single time. Study outcomes and limitations: Across spike, vaccine-associated CD4 TCRs were found, dominant at 160-218 and 743-854. Donor demographics were predominantly white British with a female majority; clonal diversity may be underestimated.

CDR3 length: 11 amino acids. Between the trimmed V and J ends, which lost 6 bases and 3 bases, there was a span of 4 bases. Germline V lookup: CDR1 MNHNY, CDR2 SVGAGI (reference sequence). Sequenced here: peripheral blood, sampled 28 days after the second dose of the MenACWY control vaccine. This chain links TRBV6-6 with TRBJ2-3; D is ambiguous. The source of this sequence is an adult who received the MenACWY meningococcal vaccine as a control. CDR3 region: CASSVTDTQYF. Written as DNA, the CDR3 is TGTGCCAGCAGCGTGACAGATACGCAGTATTTT.